The 21 T cell receptor beta chains below come from one sample, sequenced in a study of CD8+CD57+ T cells in acquired aplastic anemia. The study profiled TCR beta VDJ and CDR3 using genomic DNA as template. Via MiXCR, TCRdb re-called the reads, giving one row per CDR3 protein. The sample records about 170,000 distinct CDR3 sequences, roughly 63% being singletons. What was sequenced was sorted CD4+, CD8+, or CD8+CD57+ T cells (not recorded which) from PBMCs. The receptors here all came from a human donor in good health.

The chain joins TRBV10-3 to TRBJ1-5; TRBD1 matches 7 bases. Trimming at V came to 3 bases and at J to 2 bases, leaving 1 base not matched to a gene. Germline V gene data show CDR1 as ENHRY and CDR2 as SYGVKD. The CDR3 extends over 14 amino acids. CDR3 protein: CAISDDRGNQPQHF. In DNA, the CDR3 is TGTGCCATCAGTGATGACAGGGGCAATCAGCCCCAGCATTTT.

The CDR3 loop reads CATSDLVPEREGQYF. The CDR3 DNA reads as TGTGCCACCAGTGATTTGGTCCCGGAGCGGGAGGGCCAGTACTTC. The chain links TRBV24-1 to TRBJ2-1; 10 bases agree with TRBD2. Near its end, the DNA agrees better with TRBJ2-5, so the J call may be wrong. Germline values: CDR1 KGHDR, CDR2 SFDVKD. The CDR3 has 15 amino acids.

This clonotype was counted at least ten times. The chain recombines TRBV24-1 with TRBJ2-7; either TRBD1 or TRBD2 may supply D (5 bases each). The V gene's germline CDR1 is KGHDR and CDR2 SFDVKD. This CDR3 contains 13 residues. V was cut by 2 bases and J by 10 bases, with 14 bases left in between. The DNA of the CDR3 is TGTGCCACCAGTGATTGGGGGAGCGACGTCCAGTACTTC. This translates into CATSDWGSDVQYF.

As DNA, the CDR3 is TGTGCCAGCAGCCCCGCGCTGGGGTATGGCTACACCTTC. Translation: CASSPALGYGYTF. The genes are TRBV7-9 and TRBJ1-2, with no clear D. From germline, CDR1 is SEHNR and CDR2 FQNEAQ (reference sequence). Between the trimmed V and J ends, which lost 5 bases and 5 bases, there was a span of 12 bases. This CDR3 region has 13 residues.

This clonotype was seen at least ten times. The J gene is TRBJ2-3, the V gene TRBV14, with 7 positions matching TRBD2. This CDR3 has 16 residues. The V segment lost 2 bases and the J segment 2 bases; nucleotides outside the gene matches: 7. Germline lookup yields CDR1 SGHDN and CDR2 FVKESK. CDR3 DNA sequence: TGTGCCAGCAGCCAATGGGAGGGTCTTAACACAGATACGCAGTATTTT. The encoded protein is CASSQWEGLNTDTQYF.

This clonotype appeared many times. This chain joins TRBV29-1 and TRBJ2-1; 11 nucleotides align to TRBD2. There are 16 residues in the CDR3. Germline V lookup: CDR1 SQVTM, CDR2 ANQGSEA. V lost 0 bases to trimming and J lost 4 bases; unmatched junction nucleotides: 5. CDR3 DNA: TGCAGCGTTGAAGATCTGGGACTAGCGGATTACAATGAGCAGTTCTTC. This translates into CSVEDLGLADYNEQFF.

V is TRBV19 and J is TRBJ2-7; TRBD2 matches 7 bases. This CDR3 spans 15 amino acids. Per the germline V gene, CDR1 is LNHDA and CDR2 is SQIVND (reference sequence). J was trimmed by 5 bases and V by 5 bases; bases with no gene match: 12. CDR3 nucleotide sequence: TGTGCCAGTAGTCCTCTGGGGGGGTGGGGTGACGAGCAGTACTTC. Amino acids: CASSPLGGWGDEQYF.

V and J are TRBV2 and TRBJ2-3; 9 bases map to TRBD1. The CDR3 is 12 amino acids. The junction had 0 bases not matched to a gene; V was cut back by 6 bases and J by 5 bases. Germline loops: CDR1 SNHLY, CDR2 FYNNEI. The CDR3 spells CASRDRGDTQYF. CDR3 nucleotide sequence: TGTGCCAGCAGGGACAGGGGAGATACGCAGTATTTT.

This clonotype was picked up many times. The chain couples TRBV6-6 to TRBJ2-7; D uncertain. Germline V gives CDR1 MNHNY, CDR2 SVGAGI (reference sequence). The CDR3 is 14 residues long. Trimming took 2 bases from V and 3 from J, leaving 11 bases between them. The CDR3 spells CASSYQDGDYEQYF. In nucleotides, the CDR3 is TGTGCCAGCAGTTACCAGGACGGAGACTACGAGCAGTACTTC.

A note on this clonotype: At one end, the junction sequence differs from germline, possibly due to a read error. The chain carries TRBV5-1 and TRBJ2-5; D is possibly TRBD2 (5 bases). The CDR3 contains 15 residues. In germline, CDR1 is SGHRS, CDR2 YFSETQ. CDR3 loop: CASSLQTGSQETQYF. CDR3 DNA: TGTGCCAGCAGCTTGCAAACGGGGAGTCAAGAGACCCAGTACTTC.

V gene TRBV5-6 combines with J gene TRBJ2-7, with 8 bases fitting TRBD1. This CDR3 is 13 amino acids long. After removal of 4 bases from V and 3 bases from J, the junction contained 3 bases not matched to a gene. Germline values: CDR1 SGHDT, CDR2 YYEEEE. CDR3 residues: CASSLTGVYEQYF. In nucleotides, the CDR3 is TGTGCCAGCAGCCTGACAGGGGTCTACGAGCAGTACTTC. Together with reference TRBV5-6 and TRBJ2-7, the CDR3 gives the full variable domain: DAGVTQSPTHLIKTRGQQVTLRCSPKSGHDTVSWYQQALGQGPQFIFQYYEEEERQRGNFPDRFSGHQFPNYSSELNVNALLLGDSALYLCASSLTGVYEQYFGPGTRLTVT.

The table lists this clonotype with a count of one. The V gene is TRBV24-1, the J gene TRBJ2-7, with D possibly TRBD1 on 6 matching bases. V was cut by 1 base and J by 0 bases, with 9 bases left in between. Germline lookup yields CDR1 KGHDR and CDR2 SFDVKD. The CDR3 totals 15 residues. CDR3 amino acids: CATSDFKDSSYEQYF. Here the CDR3 DNA reads TGTGCCACCAGTGATTTTAAGGACAGCTCCTACGAGCAGTACTTC.

The chain combines TRBV9 with TRBJ1-2; D gene ambiguous. This CDR3 contains 13 residues. Trimming left V 3 bases short and J 5 bases short, with 11 bases between. Germline loops: CDR1 SGDLS, CDR2 YYNGEE. CDR3 residues: CASSAMTVYGYTF. In nucleotides, the CDR3 is TGTGCCAGCAGCGCAATGACGGTATATGGCTACACCTTC. Drawing the rest from reference TRBV9 and TRBJ1-2, the complete variable domain is DSGVTQTPKHLITATGQRVTLRCSPRSGDLSVYWYQQSLDQGLQFLIQYYNGEERAKGNILERFSAQQFPDLHSELNLSSLELGDSALYFCASSAMTVYGYTFGSGTRLTVV.

The genes are TRBV29-1 and TRBJ2-2; 8 positions match TRBD2. V lost 6 bases to trimming and J lost 6 bases; unmatched junction nucleotides: 3. CDR3 size: 12 residues. CDR1 and CDR2 from the germline V gene are SQVTM and ANQGSEA. CDR3 DNA sequence: TGCAGCGTCTCGGGGGGGCCCGGGGAGCTGTTTTTT. It specifies CSVSGGPGELFF.

The chain employs TRBV24-1 and TRBJ2-7; no clear D. The CDR3 runs 11 residues. Germline V CDR1 and CDR2: KGHDR, SFDVKD. The V gene lost 0 bases and the J gene lost 8 bases, with 4 bases spanning the gap. The CDR3 DNA reads TGTGCCACCAGTGATTTGGACAAGCAGTACTTC. The encoded protein is CATSDLDKQYF.

About this clonotype itself: At one end the junction does not follow the germline gene, possibly because of a read error. This chain connects TRBV2 to TRBJ1-4; D remains ambiguous. CDR3 length: 14 residues. Germline loops: CDR1 SNHLY, CDR2 FYNNEI. The chain's CDR3 is CASREVATNEKLFF. CDR3 nucleotides: TGTGCCAGCAGGGAAGTTGCAACTAATGAAAAACTGTTTTTT.

The chain combines TRBV5-1 with TRBJ2-1; D possibly corresponds to TRBD1 (5 bases). Germline V CDR1 and CDR2: SGHRS, YFSETQ. This CDR3 contains 14 residues. Trimming cost V 0 bases and J 9 bases, with 13 bases left between them. The CDR3 spells CASSLAGDQGEQFF. The CDR3 DNA sequence: TGCGCCAGCAGCTTGGCCGGTGACCAGGGTGAGCAGTTCTTC.

This clonotype occurred many times. The rearrangement uses TRBV27 and TRBJ2-7; 9 bases agree with TRBD2. Germline CDR1 is MNHEY and CDR2 is SMNVEV (reference sequence). J was trimmed by 4 bases and V by 7 bases; bases with no gene match: 11. The CDR3 runs 15 residues. The CDR3 DNA reads as TGTGCCAGCAAGGCAGGCCTAGCGGGAATGTACGAGCAGTACTTC. Its translation: CASKAGLAGMYEQYF.

The chain has TRBV24-1 and TRBJ1-1; D not certain. The ends were cut back, 10 bases at V and 3 bases at J, with 14 bases in the middle. The germline gives CDR1 KGHDR, CDR2 SFDVKD. The CDR3 runs to 13 residues. The CDR3 DNA reads TGTGCCACAAGGAGCTCTGGGGACACTGAAGCTTTCTTT. It yields the protein CATRSSGDTEAFF.

The V call is TRBV7-9, the J call TRBJ1-5; 7 nucleotides agree with TRBD1. The CDR3 is 14 residues long. V lost 5 bases and J lost 5; bases outside the gene matches: 6. Per germline, CDR1 SEHNR and CDR2 FQNEAQ (reference sequence). CDR3 loop: CASSRDRWDQPQHF. The CDR3 nucleotides are TGTGCCAGCAGCCGGGACAGATGGGATCAGCCCCAGCATTTT.

The chain carries TRBV10-1 and TRBJ2-7; possibly TRBD1 for D (7 bases). CDR1 is WNHNN, CDR2 SYGVQD, per germline (reference sequence). This CDR3 region has 14 residues. Trimming removed 4 bases from V and 2 bases from J, with 12 bases in between. The CDR3 reads CASSGGDSPYEQYF. The CDR3 DNA reads as TGCGCCAGCAGTGGGGGGGACAGCCCCTACGAGCAGTACTTC.